This entry lists 28 T cell receptor beta chains sequenced from one sample in a study of spatial heterogeneity in lung cancer. TCRdb used MiXCR to reprocess the 5' RACE reads, holding one entry per CDR3 protein. The sample yields 85,000 to 100,000 distinct CDR3 sequences, just under 20% seen once. Time point defined: blood at routine non-recurrence follow-up after resection. This specimen consisted of PBMCs, obtained at follow-up. Receptors originate from a male donor with early-stage non-small cell lung cancer.

This clonotype was counted only a few times. This chain joins TRBV5-6 and TRBJ1-2; D is unresolved. The CDR3 contains 14 residues. V lost 0 bases to trimming and J lost 0 bases, with 6 bases between them. Germline CDR1 is SGHDT and CDR2 is YYEEEE. The CDR3 reads CASSLGSTNYGYTF. DNA for the CDR3: TGTGCCAGCAGCTTGGGCAGTACTAACTATGGCTACACCTTC.

The rearrangement links TRBV5-5 to TRBJ1-6; D is possibly TRBD1 (6 bases). From germline, CDR1 is SGHKS and CDR2 YYEKEE (reference sequence). V was trimmed by 7 bases and J by 7 bases, leaving 21 bases between them. The CDR3 loop spans 16 amino acids. The CDR3 spells CASCWGTGSGNSPLHF. The CDR3 nucleotides read TGTGCCAGCTGCTGGGGAACAGGGTCTGGGAATTCACCCCTCCACTTT.

V is TRBV27 and J is TRBJ2-2; a weak D match, TRBD1 (6 bases). Looked up from germline, CDR1 is MNHEY and CDR2 is SMNVEV (reference sequence). Trimming cost V 3 bases and J 4 bases, with 15 bases left between them. CDR3 length: 16 residues. This chain's CDR3 is CASSFRGPIFTGELFF. The CDR3 DNA follows: TGTGCCAGCAGTTTCAGGGGCCCCATCTTCACCGGGGAGCTGTTTTTT.

V usage is TRBV12-3 or TRBV12-4 and J usage is TRBJ2-7; TRBD2 aligns across 9 bases. The CDR3 totals 13 residues. V was clipped by 5 bases and J by 6 bases; unmatched bases: 5. The CDR3 protein is CASSTGTSPEQYF. Here the CDR3 DNA reads TGTGCCAGCAGTACCGGGACTAGCCCCGAGCAGTACTTC.

The chain couples TRBV4-1 to TRBJ1-1; D gene unclear. The germline V gene encodes CDR1 MGHRA and CDR2 YSYEKL. V lost 4 bases and J lost 7, with 19 bases in between. The CDR3 is 15 residues long. The CDR3 loop reads CASSPQGRGEYEAFF. In nucleotides, the CDR3 is TGCGCCAGCAGCCCCCAAGGGCGCGGTGAATATGAAGCTTTCTTT.

By sample share, this clonotype is medium-sized. V gene TRBV12-3 or TRBV12-4 combines with J gene TRBJ1-1; D gene unclear. The V end lost 3 bases, the J end lost 0 bases, and 8 bases lay between the germline ends. The CDR3 loop spans 14 amino acids. The CDR3 region is CASSFSDMNTEAFF. The CDR3 DNA follows: TGTGCCAGCAGTTTTTCAGATATGAACACTGAAGCTTTCTTT.

V is TRBV27 and J is TRBJ2-5; tentative D call: TRBD1 (6 bases). CDR1 and CDR2 (germline): MNHEY, SMNVEV (reference sequence). V shed 1 base and J shed 4 bases, with 10 bases lying between them. There are 14 residues in the CDR3. Written as DNA, the CDR3 is TGTGCCAGCAGTTTATACAGGGCCGGAGAGACCCAGTACTTC. This gives the protein CASSLYRAGETQYF.

This chain uses TRBV5-4 with TRBJ2-7; no definite D call. The CDR3 consists of 12 residues. The V gene's germline CDR1 is SGHNT and CDR2 YYREEE (reference sequence). Trimming removed 6 bases at V and 1 base at J, with 8 bases between. The CDR3 sequence is CASTQKSYEQYF. The CDR3 DNA sequence: TGTGCCAGCACCCAGAAGTCCTACGAGCAGTACTTC.

This chain joins TRBV7-6 and TRBJ1-1, with unresolved D. Trimming cost V 1 base and J 6 bases, with 12 bases left between them. Germline CDR1 is SGHVS and CDR2 is FNYEAQ. This CDR3 spans 14 amino acids. CDR3 in amino acids: CASSLGGIGSEAFF. CDR3 nucleotide sequence: TGTGCCAGCAGCTTAGGAGGGATTGGTTCTGAAGCTTTCTTT.

A few counts support this clonotype. The gene calls are TRBV5-1 and TRBJ2-7; possibly TRBD2 for D (5 bases). CDR1 SGHRS and CDR2 YFSETQ come from the germline V gene. This CDR3 region has 14 residues. V lost 0 bases to trimming and J lost 2 bases, with 9 bases between them. The CDR3 region is CASSLAPGTYEQYV. The DNA for the CDR3 is TGCGCCAGCAGCTTGGCCCCGGGAACCTACGAGCAGTACGTC.

The chain links TRBV9 to TRBJ1-2; D unclear. The V and J ends lost 4 bases and 1 base respectively, with 11 bases between them. The germline V gene has CDR1 SGDLS and CDR2 YYNGEE. This CDR3 region has 14 residues. CDR3 amino acids: CASSTDTFNYGYTF. CDR3 DNA: TGTGCCAGCAGCACGGATACTTTTAACTATGGCTACACCTTC.

Concerning this clonotype itself: Being one base from a much bigger clone, this may be a read error. CDR3 residues: CASGFELATYEQYV. CDR3 DNA sequence: TGTGCCAGCGGCTTTGAACTGGCGACCTACGAGCAGTACGTC. The V gene is TRBV5-4, the J gene TRBJ2-7; D not certain. The CDR3 is made up of 14 amino acids. The germline CDR1 and CDR2 sequences are SGHNT and YYREEE (reference sequence).

The rearrangement joins TRBV5-1 to TRBJ1-1, with 8 positions matching TRBD1. This CDR3 has 14 amino acids. V shed 4 bases and J 8 bases; nucleotides not matched to a gene: 10. Germline V gene data show CDR1 as SGHRS and CDR2 as YFSETQ. CDR3 in amino acids: CASSVDPGQEEAFF. The CDR3 bases are TGCGCCAGCAGCGTAGACCCGGGACAGGAAGAAGCTTTCTTT.

The chain has TRBV30 and TRBJ1-5; D remains unclear. V gave up 1 base and J gave up 7 bases, with 11 bases separating them. CDR3 length equals 13 residues. CDR1 GTSNPN and CDR2 SVGIG come from the germline V gene (reference sequence). The CDR3 loop is CAWSEGNGQPQHF. The CDR3 DNA reads TGTGCCTGGAGTGAGGGAAACGGGCAGCCCCAGCATTTT.

The chain uses TRBV27 and TRBJ2-1; the match to TRBD2 covers 9 bases. CDR1 is MNHEY and CDR2 is SMNVEV in the germline V gene (reference sequence). This CDR3 spans 16 amino acids. The ends lost 1 base at V and 6 bases at J; junction bases unmatched: 7. In DNA form, the CDR3 reads TGTGCCAGCAGTTTATGGCTAGCGGGAAAGGGCAATGAGCAGTTCTTC. This sequence encodes CASSLWLAGKGNEQFF.

This clonotype was seen a handful of times. V usage is TRBV29-1 and J usage is TRBJ2-2; D possibly corresponds to TRBD2 (6 bases). The CDR3 runs 15 residues. Trimming removed 5 bases at V and 2 bases at J, with 15 bases between. From germline, CDR1 is SQVTM and CDR2 ANQGSEA. As DNA, the CDR3 is TGCAGCGTTCTTGCGGGGCAGCACAACACCGGGGAGCTGTTTTTT. Translated, it gives CSVLAGQHNTGELFF.

This clonotype was detected a few times. The chain couples TRBV6-5 to TRBJ2-6; D may match TRBD1 or TRBD2 (6 bases each). Germline V lookup: CDR1 MNHEY, CDR2 SVGAGI. V was shortened by 6 bases and J by 4 bases, with 22 bases between the two germline ends. The CDR3 has 18 amino acids. The CDR3 DNA sequence: TGTGCCAGCAGCCGCGGAACAGGGACCGCGGGAGGGGCCAACGTCCTGACTTTC. Translating it yields CASSRGTGTAGGANVLTF.

Only a few counts were recorded for this clonotype. This chain joins TRBV15 and TRBJ2-5; 11 bases align to TRBD2. The CDR3 runs to 15 residues. The V gene's germline CDR1 is LNHNV and CDR2 YYDKDF (reference sequence). Trimming at V came to 1 base and at J to 2 bases, leaving 0 bases not matched to a gene. This CDR3 is CATSRASGGQETQYF. In nucleotides, the CDR3 is TGTGCCACCAGCAGAGCTAGCGGGGGGCAAGAGACCCAGTACTTC.

The chain is built from TRBV20-1 and TRBJ1-6, with D maybe TRBD1 (5 bases). Germline V CDR1 and CDR2: DFQATT, SNEGSKA (reference sequence). This CDR3 region has 12 residues. Trimming removed 1 base at V and 13 bases at J, with 11 bases between. The CDR3 DNA is TGCAGTGCTAGAGGGATTCAGGGCCCCCTCCACTTT. Protein: CSARGIQGPLHF.

V and J are TRBV11-2 and TRBJ2-7; D remains unclear. This CDR3 spans 15 amino acids. Germline-derived CDR1 and CDR2 are SGHAT and FQNNGV. V lost 2 bases, J lost 1 base, and 12 bases lay in between. The CDR3 spells CASSLPLGNSYEQYF. Here the CDR3 DNA reads TGTGCCAGCAGCTTACCGCTTGGAAATTCCTACGAGCAGTACTTC.

This clonotype was observed a handful of times. The junction differs from germline at one of its ends, possibly a read error. The chain joins TRBV2 to TRBJ1-2, with a possible D match to TRBD1 (6 bases). The CDR3 runs 13 residues. From germline, CDR1 is SNHLY and CDR2 FYNNEI. The CDR3 DNA is TGTGCCAGCAGTAATCGGGGGCTTTATGGTTACACCTTC. This codes for CASSNRGLYGYTF.

The gene calls are TRBV6-4 and TRBJ1-2; 9 nucleotides match TRBD1. Germline CDR1 reads MRHNA; CDR2 reads SNTAGT. CDR3 length: 14 residues. The V gene end was trimmed by 0 bases and the J gene end by 6 bases; junction bases not matched to a gene: 2. Written as DNA, the CDR3 is TGTGCCAGCAGTGACTCAACAGGGGGCAATGGCTACACCTTC. It codes for CASSDSTGGNGYTF.

This rearrangement joins TRBV20-1 to TRBJ1-5; the D gene is possibly TRBD1 (5 bases). With 6 bases removed from V and 4 bases from J, the gap between germline ends came to 19 bases. This CDR3 comprises 15 residues. Germline V gene data show CDR1 as DFQATT and CDR2 as SNEGSKA (reference sequence). The CDR3 loop is CSASPTRGANQPQHF. The CDR3 region has the DNA TGCAGTGCCAGCCCTACGCGAGGGGCTAATCAGCCCCAGCATTTT.

This clonotype has just a few counts. This rearrangement joins TRBV2 to TRBJ2-5; TRBD2 agrees at 9 bases. CDR3 length: 15 amino acids. CDR1 and CDR2 (germline): SNHLY, FYNNEI. Trimming cost V 5 bases and J 2 bases; bases outside gene matches: 6. CDR3 residues: CASSPRLAAQETQYF. The CDR3, as DNA: TGTGCCAGCAGTCCTCGACTAGCGGCTCAAGAGACCCAGTACTTC. The whole variable domain, filled in from reference TRBV2 and TRBJ2-5, reads EPEVTQTPSHQVTQMGQEVILRCVPISNHLYFYWYRQILGQKVEFLVSFYNNEISEKSEIFDDQFSVERPDGSNFTLKIRSTKLEDSAMYFCASSPRLAAQETQYFGPGTRLLVL.

This clonotype was found many times. This chain joins TRBV2 and TRBJ2-1; 14 nucleotides match TRBD2. The V gene's germline CDR1 is SNHLY and CDR2 FYNNEI. The CDR3 has 20 amino acids. Germline trimming cut 4 bases from V and 6 bases from J; bases unmatched to any gene: 17. CDR3: CASSGGVQGTSGSSPNEQFF. CDR3 in DNA: TGTGCCAGCAGTGGAGGGGTCCAGGGGACTAGCGGGAGCTCTCCCAATGAGCAGTTCTTC.

Comment on this clonotype: A single base separates this from a much larger clone, so it may be a read error. The genes are TRBV12-3 or TRBV12-4 and TRBJ2-3; 8 bases line up with TRBD1. There are 12 residues in the CDR3. The CDR3, as DNA: TGTACCAGCAGTGGGACAGGCCAAACCCATTCTTTT. Its protein product is CTSSGTGQTHSF.

The rearrangement links TRBV9 to TRBJ2-3, with D perhaps matching TRBD1 or TRBD2 (6 bases each). Germline CDR1 and CDR2: SGDLS and YYNGEE. The ends were cut back, 4 bases at V and 4 bases at J, with 13 bases in the middle. This CDR3 is built from 14 residues. The CDR3 loop is CASSRDSGADTQYF. For the CDR3, the DNA is TGTGCCAGCAGCCGGGACTCAGGGGCAGATACGCAGTATTTT.

This clonotype was seen only a few times. This chain joins TRBV4-1 and TRBJ1-5; D ambiguous. V lost 4 bases to trimming and J lost 2 bases, with 12 bases between them. Germline CDR1 MGHRA, CDR2 YSYEKL. The CDR3 sequence is 15 residues long. The CDR3 is CASSLEGFGNQPQHF. As DNA, the CDR3 is TGCGCCAGCAGCCTTGAGGGATTTGGCAATCAGCCCCAGCATTTT.